This T cell receptor (beta chain) was captured by sequencing in a study of T-cell memory formation after mild COVID-19. Study-wide context: Most TCR clusters belonged to a single donor.

This CDR3 has 13 amino acids. V lost 4 bases and J 6 bases, leaving 15 bases between the germline ends. Per germline, CDR1 DFQATT and CDR2 SNEGSKA (reference sequence). A word on this clonotype: The target antigen is unknown.

Broader study findings: Clones shrinking from day 15 to 85 showed even CD4/CD8 mixes; later expanders tilted CD4+.

5'RACE primed from the constant segment yielded TCR alpha and TCR beta cDNA libraries bearing sample barcodes and UMIs. One entry per CDR3 protein results from TCRdb running MiXCR on the 5' RACE reads. The data contain about 400,000 distinct CDR3 sequences, less than 25% of them seen just once; the ten biggest clones take up 10% to 15%. The source is an adult woman who had mild COVID-19 (a few samples of this study predate the infection). Cell type and time point are not known. The rearrangement uses TRBV20-1 and TRBJ2-5; D possibly uses TRBD1 or TRBD2 (5 bases each). The material sequenced was PBMCs or a T cell subset sorted from them (not recorded which). CDR3 protein: CSANDSEGKTQYF. CDR3 DNA sequence: TGCAGTGCTAACGACTCAGAGGGGAAGACCCAGTACTTC.